This TCR beta chain comes out of a study of identical twins (dated by TCRdb to about 2016). Concerning the study at large: TCR alpha and beta repertoires from monozygotic twins, unrelated adults of various ages and cord blood were deep-sequenced to test whether fetal clonotypes persist. Replicate twin experiments were performed at different times using different library preparation protocols to rule out contamination.

Every donor was a healthy Caucasian. The twin cohort consisted of three pairs of female monozygotic twins, all aged roughly 18 to 30 years. Miltenyi CD45RO+ enrichment and human naive T-cell isolation kits were used to isolate memory (CD45RO+) and naive T cells from PBMC. V is pared back by 6 bases and J by 2 bases, with 14 bases lying between the germline termini. Taken from the germline V gene (reference sequence), the CDR1 and CDR2 loops are MNHEY and SMNVEV. The CDR3, cysteine through phenylalanine, is 14 amino acids long. Left in the record is the CDR3 DNA by itself, 42 bases read in frame from the first base. On the study overall, not on this receptor specifically: Because the same donors could not be followed over many years, the conclusions relied on cross-sectional statistical analysis. Excess twin sharing in beta out-of-frame sequences was weaker because fewer shared sequences lowered the signal-to-noise ratio. Out-of-frame TCR alpha sharing in monozygotic twins was systematically underestimated by recombination models, whereas sharing between unrelated individuals was in agreement with the recombination models. Abundant cord blood beta clonotypes carried fewer insertions; young adult naive repertoires showed a weaker similar trend, while memory repertoires showed none. Invariant T cells such as MAIT and iNKT could partly confound zero-insertion analyses, although diverse VJ usage argued against such confounding for most clonotypes. Out-of-frame TCR alpha sequences shared between twins showed an excess of low generation-probability sequences compared with coincidental sharing between unrelated individuals.

With regard to this clonotype: No cognate antigen has been identified for it. Base qualities are missing; no much larger clone stands one base away.

The library was made by 5' RACE. The reads were generated on an Illumina HiSeq 2000. A universal primer binding site was added through template switching, and the final cDNA carried a unique molecular identifier so that TCR cDNA molecules could be counted accurately. Specific primers in the conserved constant-segment region were used to synthesize first-strand cDNA for the TCR alpha and beta chains. Each cDNA library was double barcoded, with a SMART-Mk sample barcode plus Illumina barcodes, to control for contamination. TruSeq adapter sequences and Illumina sample barcodes were added in two successive PCR steps. The TCR alpha and beta cDNA libraries were sequenced on the Illumina HiSeq platform using custom primers. The authors processed their data as follows. Raw reads were processed with MiGEC to extract unique molecular identifiers, and MiXCR was used to determine CDR3 positions. Recombination models were inferred per individual with the repgenHMM and IGoR tools using an EM algorithm. Shared clonotypes were analyzed with the tcR package in R, and sharing was normalized by the product of cloneset sizes. Out-of-frame nonproductive sequences were analyzed to study raw recombination free of thymic and clonal selection effects. TCRdb handled the public reads itself, with Q25 trimming in fastp and clone calling in MiXCR, and kept productive beta chains. Rows merge per CDR3 protein into single entries with the most common DNA and genes. Clone size and V and J calls follow TCRdb, not the original study. The sample table holds about 200,000 distinct CDR3 sequences, of which 6.5% to 8.5% were seen once. The ten largest make up about 1.9% of the sample.

The same sample was also used in a study of yellow fever vaccine responses in identical twins. The second study reports: According to the authors, the vaccine-induced T cell response in identical twins seemed to be partly convergent and partly specific to each individual. In the study, vaccine-responding T cell clones were precisely tracked in identical twins.

This clonotype was sampled from a woman aged 18-29 years in good health. The sample was memory (CD45RO+) T cells sorted from blood. This specimen's cell subset or site label, per the study, means: CD45RO+ enriched T cells. Rearrangement joined TRBV27 to TRBJ2-7; tentative D gene TRBD1, with 6 bases matching. The CDR3 protein: CASSPSRGPYEQYF. The base sequence is TGTGCCAGCAGCCCATCCAGGGGCCCCTACGAGCAGTACTTC.